This TCR beta chain was observed in a study of read filtering for tumor transcriptome and immune sequencing. Turning to the study itself: Mean patient age was approximately 66 years, range about 47 to 85; 16 to 20 male, around 15 female. Per sample, TCR-region reads ranged about 3.5 to 11 million by IR-seq, roughly 80 to 1273 by RNA-seq. Study-level results: The sorted CD138-negative fraction was a mixed bone marrow immune population, not purified T cells.

Every patient had bone marrow sampled while the disease was active. This clonotype occurred many times. What it recognizes is unknown. Per the germline V gene, CDR1 is DFQATT and CDR2 is SNEGSKA (reference sequence). The CDR3 loop spans 13 amino acids. The trim removed 6 bases at V and 6 bases at J, leaving 8 bases unmatched. Molecular barcoded adaptors covering alpha/delta and beta/gamma chains were used on 400 ng RNA. In TCRdb, the reads were re-called with MiXCR into one record per CDR3 protein. The sample records tens of thousands of distinct CDR3 sequences, approximately 14% being singletons. The receptor comes from a donor aged 40 or over with multiple myeloma. J is TRBJ1-5 and V is TRBV20-1, with 7 nucleotides matching TRBD1. Specimen: a population of CD138-negative cells sorted from bone marrow. The CDR3 is CSAPGGVGQPQHF. CDR3 bases: TGCAGTGCCCCAGGGGGGGTAGGTCAGCCCCAGCATTTT.